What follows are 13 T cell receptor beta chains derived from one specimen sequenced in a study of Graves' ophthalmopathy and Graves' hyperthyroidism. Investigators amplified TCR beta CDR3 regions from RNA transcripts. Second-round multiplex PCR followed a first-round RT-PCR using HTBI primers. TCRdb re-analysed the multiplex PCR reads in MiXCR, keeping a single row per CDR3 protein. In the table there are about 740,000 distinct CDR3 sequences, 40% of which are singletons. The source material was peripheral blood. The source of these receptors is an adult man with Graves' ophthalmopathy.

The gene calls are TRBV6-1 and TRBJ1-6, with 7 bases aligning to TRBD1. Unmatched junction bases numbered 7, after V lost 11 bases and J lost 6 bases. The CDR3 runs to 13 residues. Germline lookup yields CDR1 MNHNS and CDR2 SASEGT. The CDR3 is CAGTGEGNSPLHF. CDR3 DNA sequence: TGTGCCGGCACAGGGGAAGGTAATTCACCCCTCCACTTT.

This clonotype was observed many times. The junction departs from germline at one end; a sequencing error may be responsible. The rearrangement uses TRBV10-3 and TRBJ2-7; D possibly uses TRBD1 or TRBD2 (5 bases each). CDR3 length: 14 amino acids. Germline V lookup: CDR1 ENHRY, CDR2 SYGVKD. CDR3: CAISRDALSHEQYF. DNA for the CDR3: TGTGCCATAAGCCGGGACGCTCTCTCCCACGAGCAGTACTTC.

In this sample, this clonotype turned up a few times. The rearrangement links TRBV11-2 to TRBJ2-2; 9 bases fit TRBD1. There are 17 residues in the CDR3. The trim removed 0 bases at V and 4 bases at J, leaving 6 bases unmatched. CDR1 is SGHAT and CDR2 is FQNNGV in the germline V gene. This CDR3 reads CASSLDLGQGLTGELFF. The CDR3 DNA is TGTGCCAGCAGCTTAGATCTAGGACAGGGGCTCACCGGGGAGCTGTTTTTT.

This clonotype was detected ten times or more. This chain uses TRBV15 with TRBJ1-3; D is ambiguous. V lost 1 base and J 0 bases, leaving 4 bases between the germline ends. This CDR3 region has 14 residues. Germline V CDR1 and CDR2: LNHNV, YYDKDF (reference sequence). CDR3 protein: CATSRVGSGNTIYF. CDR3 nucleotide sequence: TGTGCCACCAGCAGAGTGGGCTCTGGAAACACCATATATTTT.

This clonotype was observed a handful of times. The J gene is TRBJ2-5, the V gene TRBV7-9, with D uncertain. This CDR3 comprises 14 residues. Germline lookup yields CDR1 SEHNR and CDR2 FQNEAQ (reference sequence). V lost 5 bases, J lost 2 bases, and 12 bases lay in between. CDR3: CASSPRAVQETQYF. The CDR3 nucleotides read TGTGCCAGCAGCCCCCGGGCGGTTCAAGAGACCCAGTACTTC.

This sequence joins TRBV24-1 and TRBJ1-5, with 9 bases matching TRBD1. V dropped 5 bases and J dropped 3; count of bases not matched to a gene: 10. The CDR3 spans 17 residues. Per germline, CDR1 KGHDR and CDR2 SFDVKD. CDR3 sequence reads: CATSASPGTGTNQPQHF. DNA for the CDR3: TGTGCCACCAGTGCCAGTCCCGGGACAGGGACCAATCAGCCCCAGCATTTT.

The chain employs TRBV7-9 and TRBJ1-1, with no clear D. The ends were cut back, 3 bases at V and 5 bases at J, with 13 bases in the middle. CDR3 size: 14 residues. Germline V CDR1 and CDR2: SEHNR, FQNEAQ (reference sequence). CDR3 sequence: CASSFYGSGTEAFF. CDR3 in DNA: TGTGCCAGCAGCTTTTACGGGAGTGGGACTGAAGCTTTCTTT.

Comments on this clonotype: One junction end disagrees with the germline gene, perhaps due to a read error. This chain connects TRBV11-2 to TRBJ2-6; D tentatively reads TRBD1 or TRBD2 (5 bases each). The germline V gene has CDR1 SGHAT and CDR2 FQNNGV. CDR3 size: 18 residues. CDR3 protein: CASSQPRDGPSGANVLTF. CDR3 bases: TGCGCCAGCAGCCAACCCCGGGACGGTCCCTCTGGGGCCAACGTCCTGACTTTC. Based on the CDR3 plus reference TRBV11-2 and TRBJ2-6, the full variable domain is EAGVAQSPRYKIIEKRQSVAFWCNPISGHATLYWYQQILGQGPKLLIQFQNNGVVDDSQLPKDRFSAERLKGVDSTLKIQPAKLEDSAVYLCASSQPRDGPSGANVLTFGAGSRLTVL.

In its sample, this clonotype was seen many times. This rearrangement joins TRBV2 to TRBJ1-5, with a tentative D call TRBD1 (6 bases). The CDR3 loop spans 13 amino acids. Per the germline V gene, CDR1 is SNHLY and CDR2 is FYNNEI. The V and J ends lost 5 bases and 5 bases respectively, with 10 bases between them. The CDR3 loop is CASSTGQYQPQHF. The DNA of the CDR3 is TGTGCCAGCAGTACCGGACAGTATCAGCCCCAGCATTTT.

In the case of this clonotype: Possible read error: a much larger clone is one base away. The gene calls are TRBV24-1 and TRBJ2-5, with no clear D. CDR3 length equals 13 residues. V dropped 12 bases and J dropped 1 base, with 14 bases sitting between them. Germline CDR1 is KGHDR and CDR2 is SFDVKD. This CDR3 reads CACSVGVQETQYF. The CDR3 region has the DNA TGTGCCTGCAGTGTTGGGGTCCAAGAGACCCAGTACTTC.

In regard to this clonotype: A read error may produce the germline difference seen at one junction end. The DNA of the CDR3 is TGTGCCAGCAGTGGACGGATGCAAGAGACCCAGTACTTC. Its translation is CASSGRMQETQYF. The chain joins TRBV10-2 to TRBJ2-5; D not certain. The CDR3 length is 13 residues. Germline V CDR1 and CDR2: WSHSY, SAAADI.

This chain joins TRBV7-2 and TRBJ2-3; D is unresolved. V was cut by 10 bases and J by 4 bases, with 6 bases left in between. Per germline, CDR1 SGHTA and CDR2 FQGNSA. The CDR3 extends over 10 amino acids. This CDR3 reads CAIRADTQYF. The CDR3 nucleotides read TGTGCCATCCGGGCAGATACGCAGTATTTT.

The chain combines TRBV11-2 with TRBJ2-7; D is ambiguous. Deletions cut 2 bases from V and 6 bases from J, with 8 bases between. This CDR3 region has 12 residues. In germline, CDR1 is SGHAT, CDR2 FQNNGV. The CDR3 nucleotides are TGTGCCAGCAGCTTAATGGTCACCGAGCAGTACTTC. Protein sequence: CASSLMVTEQYF.